A single TCR beta chain is shown here with its context. Its target is unknown. The repertoire was sequenced with immunoSEQ multiplex PCR; TCRdb's copy has only in-frame clones and lacks some. This table holds 8,500 to 9,000 clones, 85% to 90% found once. The data derive from a study of chemoradiotherapy in HPV16-positive cancers. Points from the study as a whole: Non-HPV-specific T cells did not expand in tumors during treatment, whereas candidate HPV-specific clones and E7-related motifs did. HPV-responsive T-cell expansion during chemoradiotherapy was linked to improved recurrence-free survival in HPV16-positive patients.

Samples were taken several times over chemoradiotherapy. V was shortened by 4 bases and J by 10 bases, with 17 bases between the two germline ends. The CDR3 has 13 amino acids. The germline CDR1 and CDR2 sequences are SGHRS and YFSETQ. This sequence was found in a human donor with HPV-associated anogenital cancer. The V gene is TRBV5-1, the J gene TRBJ1-2; unclear D gene. The sample consisted of blood, taken from a patient who underwent chemoradiotherapy. The CDR3 DNA sequence: TGCGCCAGCAGCGAGAGAGACTTGGGTACCTACACCTTC. This translates into CASSERDLGTYTF.